Below are 23 T cell receptor beta chains sequenced from a single sample in a study of T cell responses to AZD1222 COVID-19 vaccine (dated by TCRdb to about 2021). This specimen's time point label, interpreted: about 28 days (+/-7) after the second vaccine dose. Library generation was performed with the immunoSEQ multiplex PCR assay. Imported from immuneACCESS, the table was reduced by TCRdb to in-frame sequences with V and J called. These copies leave out some clones; in studies compared against another copy, an unresolved V gene accounts for under half, and the cause of the remainder is not known. This sample is represented by approximately 140,000 clones; about nine tenths of them were singletons. The ten biggest clones cover approximately 3.6% of the sample. The sample here was peripheral blood, taken 28 days after the second AZD1222 dose. Receptor source: an adult who received the AZD1222 COVID-19 vaccine.

The chain links TRBV9 to TRBJ1-1; D gene ambiguous. Trimming removed 5 bases at V and 1 base at J, with 12 bases between. The CDR3 has 14 amino acids. Germline assignment: CDR1 SGDLS and CDR2 YYNGEE. CDR3 sequence reads: CASSESLRNTEAFF. CDR3 nucleotides: TGTGCCAGCAGTGAAAGCCTCAGGAACACTGAAGCTTTCTTT.

The rearrangement joins TRBV5-1 to TRBJ1-3, with TRBD1 as a possible D gene (6 bases). The length of the CDR3 is 16 residues. V dropped 3 bases and J dropped 0 bases, with 13 bases sitting between them. Looked up from germline, CDR1 is SGHRS and CDR2 is YFSETQ. CDR3 protein: CASSSGQVNSGNTIYF. CDR3 coding DNA: TGCGCCAGCAGCTCGGGACAAGTTAACTCTGGAAACACCATATATTTT. The full variable domain, completed using reference TRBV5-1 and TRBJ1-3, is KAGVTQTPRYLIKTRGQQVTLSCSPISGHRSVSWYQQTPGQGLQFLFEYFSETQRNKGNFPGRFSGRQFSNSRSEMNVSTLELGDSALYLCASSSGQVNSGNTIYFGEGSWLTVV.

The chain carries TRBV6-2 or TRBV6-3 and TRBJ2-7; a weak D match, TRBD2 (6 bases). In germline, CDR1 is MNHEY, CDR2 SVGEGT. The ends were cut back, 6 bases at V and 5 bases at J, with 14 bases in the middle. The CDR3 runs to 13 residues. Here the CDR3 reads CASSYTSYNEQYF. The DNA for the CDR3 is TGTGCCAGCAGCTATACTAGCTACAACGAGCAGTACTTC.

The V call is TRBV4-1, the J call TRBJ1-1; no reliable D call. The germline gives CDR1 MGHRA, CDR2 YSYEKL. The CDR3 contains 11 residues. Trimming left V 4 bases short and J 9 bases short, with 9 bases between. The CDR3 DNA is TGCGCCAGCAGCCGGGGAGGCCAAGCTTTCTTT. It codes for CASSRGGQAFF.

On this clone itself: Additional DNA sequences in this sample encode the identical CDR3. The chain employs TRBV11-2 and TRBJ1-1, with a tentative D call TRBD1 (5 bases). The CDR3 runs 14 residues. Trimming stripped 1 base from V and 2 bases from J, with 8 bases between. Germline values: CDR1 SGHAT, CDR2 FQNNGV. The CDR3 sequence: CASSLVGGNTEAFF. DNA for the CDR3: TGTGCCAGCAGCTTAGTTGGGGGTAACACTGAAGCTTTCTTT.

A single count supports this clone. V is TRBV7-2 and J is TRBJ2-1; 8 nucleotides align to TRBD2. The CDR3 has 15 residues. Germline CDR1 SGHTA, CDR2 FQGNSA. J was trimmed by 6 bases and V by 1 base; bases with no gene match: 5. Here the CDR3 reads CASSLGPGGPNEQFF. The CDR3 bases are TGTGCCAGCAGCTTAGGTCCGGGAGGGCCCAATGAGCAGTTCTTC. Filled out from reference TRBV7-2 and TRBJ2-1, the complete variable domain reads GAGVSQSPSNKVTEKGKDVELRCDPISGHTALYWYRQSLGQGLEFLIYFQGNSAPDKSGLPSDRFSAERTGGSVSTLTIQRTQQEDSAVYLCASSLGPGGPNEQFFGPGTRLTVL.

The chain links TRBV5-6 to TRBJ1-2, with TRBD1 matching over 9 bases. Germline CDR1 SGHDT, CDR2 YYEEEE. Trimming took 0 bases from V and 7 from J; bases not matched to a gene: 7. The CDR3 runs 15 residues. The CDR3 bases are TGTGCCAGCAGCTTGGCACTCCGGGACAGGGCTGGCTACACCTTC. This sequence encodes CASSLALRDRAGYTF.

This clone has at least ten counts. The genes are TRBV29-1 and TRBJ2-1, with 9 nucleotides matching TRBD1. The CDR3 has 14 residues. The V gene end was trimmed by 3 bases and the J gene end by 6 bases; junction bases not matched to a gene: 6. Per the germline V gene, CDR1 is SQVTM and CDR2 is ANQGSEA. The CDR3 nucleotides are TGCAGCGTTGACTACAGGACAGGGGCCAATGAGCAGTTCTTC. As protein: CSVDYRTGANEQFF.

This clone was counted a few times. The V gene is TRBV7-2, the J gene TRBJ2-7; no reliable D call. In germline, CDR1 is SGHTA, CDR2 FQGNSA. V shed 3 bases and J shed 6 bases, with 6 bases lying between them. This CDR3 comprises 11 residues. The DNA of the CDR3 is TGTGCCAGCAGCTTTAGCTCCGAGCAGTACTTC. Residues: CASSFSSEQYF.

The chain is built from TRBV12-5 and TRBJ2-3; 7 bases match TRBD2. The trim removed 0 bases at V and 2 bases at J, leaving 20 bases unmatched. The CDR3 has 21 residues. Germline loops: CDR1 LGHNT, CDR2 FRNRAP. The CDR3 reads CASGLVLWTGGRGQTTDTQYF. CDR3 DNA: TGTGCTAGTGGTTTGGTCCTCTGGACGGGAGGAAGAGGGCAGACCACAGATACGCAGTATTTT.

This clone was seen more than once but under ten times. The genes are TRBV5-4 and TRBJ1-2, with D unresolved. The CDR3 consists of 13 residues. The germline V gene has CDR1 SGHNT and CDR2 YYREEE (reference sequence). V gave up 6 bases and J gave up 6 bases, with 15 bases separating them. CDR3 region: CASTLDGGHGYTF. CDR3 DNA sequence: TGTGCCAGCACACTGGACGGCGGCCATGGCTACACCTTC.

This chain uses TRBV11-1 with TRBJ2-1; tentatively, D is TRBD1 (5 bases). CDR1 SGHAT and CDR2 FQDESV come from the germline V gene (reference sequence). Trimming stripped 5 bases from V and 8 bases from J, with 22 bases between. CDR3 length: 16 amino acids. CDR3 sequence reads: CASSPGRWGARDEQFF. The CDR3 coding sequence is TGTGCCAGCAGCCCCGGGCGTTGGGGCGCCAGGGATGAGCAGTTCTTC.

This chain connects TRBV12-3 or TRBV12-4 to TRBJ2-3; 7 nucleotides line up with TRBD1. The V and J ends lost 5 bases and 8 bases, in that order; junction bases with no gene match: 1. This CDR3 has 11 residues. The CDR3 DNA reads TGTGCCAGCAGTGCAGGGGGTACGCAGTATTTT. Translation gives CASSAGGTQYF.

This clone was picked up one time. The V call is TRBV5-1, the J call TRBJ2-3; D remains ambiguous. Per germline, CDR1 SGHRS and CDR2 YFSETQ. V gave up 2 bases and J gave up 2 bases, with 9 bases separating them. The CDR3 has 14 residues. The CDR3 DNA reads as TGCGCCAGCAGCTTATCCCTTTACACAGATACGCAGTATTTT. This encodes CASSLSLYTDTQYF.

This rearrangement joins TRBV5-1 to TRBJ2-3; 13 bases align to TRBD2. Germline V gene sequence: CDR1 SGHRS, CDR2 YFSETQ. The V and J ends lost 4 bases and 3 bases, in that order; junction bases with no gene match: 5. The CDR3 runs 16 residues. In nucleotides, the CDR3 is TGCGCCAGCAGCAGCGGACTAGCGGGAGCAACAGATACGCAGTATTTT. Protein: CASSSGLAGATDTQYF.

The V call is TRBV5-1, the J call TRBJ1-2; the match to TRBD1 covers 7 bases. CDR1 is SGHRS, CDR2 YFSETQ, per germline. This CDR3 region has 13 residues. V was clipped by 3 bases and J by 8 bases; unmatched bases: 7. The CDR3 region has the DNA TGCGCCAGCAGCTCGACAGGGTGGGAAGGCTACACCTTC. Its translation is CASSSTGWEGYTF.

This chain links TRBV7-9 with TRBJ2-1; D is unclear. The CDR3 runs 14 residues. Trimming removed 1 base from V and 8 bases from J, with 12 bases in between. Germline lookup yields CDR1 SEHNR and CDR2 FQNEAQ (reference sequence). The CDR3 sequence is CASSLDLAEYEQFF. The CDR3 coding sequence is TGTGCCAGCAGCTTAGACTTGGCTGAGTATGAGCAGTTCTTC.

The V and J genes are TRBV30 and TRBJ1-6, with TRBD1 as a possible D gene (5 bases). Germline assignment: CDR1 GTSNPN and CDR2 SVGIG (reference sequence). The ends were cut back, 2 bases at V and 8 bases at J, with 13 bases in the middle. CDR3 length: 14 amino acids. The CDR3 spells CAWSRGAADSPLHF. The DNA of the CDR3 is TGTGCCTGGAGTAGAGGGGCCGCGGATTCACCCCTCCACTTT.

This chain uses TRBV2 with TRBJ2-7; the D is unclear. Trimming left V 1 base short and J 0 bases short, with 7 bases between. CDR1 SNHLY and CDR2 FYNNEI come from the germline V gene. This CDR3 comprises 14 residues. The CDR3 spells CASSEEGISYEQYF. DNA of the CDR3: TGTGCCAGCAGTGAAGAAGGGATCTCCTACGAGCAGTACTTC.

The chain is built from TRBV7-2 and TRBJ1-5; 7 positions match TRBD1. The CDR3 is 15 residues long. With 5 bases clipped from V and 7 bases from J, the junction kept 11 bases outside the gene matches. Germline V CDR1 and CDR2: SGHTA, FQGNSA. This CDR3 is CASSKTGVQGQPQHF. In DNA, the CDR3 is TGTGCCAGCAGCAAAACAGGGGTTCAAGGGCAGCCCCAGCATTTT.

CDR3 in amino acids: CASRGTSGSAEQFF. DNA for the CDR3: TGTGCCAGCAGGGGGACTAGCGGGAGCGCTGAGCAGTTCTTC. This chain joins TRBV9 and TRBJ2-1; 14 nucleotides line up with TRBD2. V was clipped by 5 bases and J by 9 bases; unmatched bases: 4. There are 14 residues in the CDR3. CDR1 is SGDLS and CDR2 is YYNGEE in the germline V gene.

The V and J genes are TRBV19 and TRBJ2-5, with TRBD2 matching over 9 bases. The junction had 13 bases not matched to a gene; V was cut back by 9 bases and J by 5 bases. The CDR3 consists of 15 residues. Germline V gene sequence: CDR1 LNHDA, CDR2 SQIVND (reference sequence). The CDR3 DNA sequence: TGTGCCAGGGCGGGCCAGCGGGGGGACTGGGAGACCCAGTACTTC. Protein product: CARAGQRGDWETQYF. Full variable domain (outside the CDR3, taken from reference TRBV19 and TRBJ2-5): DGGITQSPKYLFRKEGQNVTLSCEQNLNHDAMYWYRQDPGQGLRLIYYSQIVNDFQKGDIAEGYSVSREKKESFPLTVTSAQKNPTAFYLCARAGQRGDWETQYFGPGTRLLVL.

J is TRBJ2-7 and V is TRBV5-1; D is possibly TRBD2 (5 bases). Germline-derived CDR1 and CDR2 are SGHRS and YFSETQ. This CDR3 spans 14 amino acids. V lost 4 bases to trimming and J lost 4 bases, with 15 bases between them. Here the CDR3 DNA reads TGCGCCAGCAGCCTGGACCCGGGATTTTACGAGCAGTACTTC. Protein product: CASSLDPGFYEQYF.